This T cell receptor (beta chain) was retrieved from a study of T cells in pancreatic ductal adenocarcinoma. The study's findings and limits: The resected pancreatic cancer cohort was biased toward the minority with early-stage disease. Blood had more productive templates and roughly 8-fold more unique clonotypes than tumor. Enrichment of CD45RO+ effector over naive T cells in tumors may bias clonality.

Only in-frame clones appear in the TCRdb table, and some are missing; sequencing was by immunoSEQ multiplex PCR. In the table there are more than 15,000 clones, around nine tenths of which are singletons. Surgery without prior neoadjuvant therapy was the treatment of the selected pancreatic ductal adenocarcinoma patients. Points on this clone: Its antigen is not identified.

The receptor's source is a human donor with pancreatic ductal adenocarcinoma. Sequencing was done on a sample of PBMCs.

For the CDR3, the DNA is TGTGCCAGCAGCCCTGAGCTGGGCCGCTACTCTGGAAACACCATATATTTT. Protein product: CASSPELGRYSGNTIYF. This rearrangement joins TRBV4-2 to TRBJ1-3; D remains ambiguous. The germline V and J ends were trimmed by 4 bases and 0 bases, with 16 bases remaining between them. CDR3 length equals 17 residues. Germline lookup yields CDR1 LGHNA and CDR2 YNFKEQ.